Following are 11 T cell receptor beta chains from one sample sequenced in a study of T cells in localized non-small cell lung cancer. The assay was immunoSEQ multiplex PCR, and TCRdb's table has in-frame clones only and misses some. The sample yields 45,000 to 55,000 clones, 70% to 80% seen once. Sequencing used peripheral blood, obtained before any cancer treatment. All receptors come from a man between 40 and 75 years old with stage I squamous cell lung carcinoma.

J is TRBJ2-7 and V is TRBV14; no reliable D call. The ends were cut back, 2 bases at V and 5 bases at J, with 4 bases in the middle. Per the germline V gene, CDR1 is SGHDN and CDR2 is FVKESK. The CDR3 sequence is 11 residues long. This CDR3 is CASSQRDEQYF. The CDR3 DNA reads as TGTGCCAGCAGCCAAAGAGACGAGCAGTACTTC.

The DNA for the CDR3 is TGTGCCAGCAGCTGGGGTACAGGGAACACTGAAGCTTTCTTT. The encoded protein is CASSWGTGNTEAFF. This chain joins TRBV25-1 and TRBJ1-1, with D maybe TRBD1 (5 bases). V lost 6 bases and J 1 base, leaving 12 bases between the germline ends. Looked up from germline, CDR1 is MGHDK and CDR2 is SYGVNS. CDR3 length equals 14 residues.

The chain carries TRBV9 and TRBJ2-7, with 7 bases matching TRBD2. Unmatched junction bases numbered 9, after V lost 4 bases and J lost 2 bases. The CDR3 is 15 amino acids. Germline V gene sequence: CDR1 SGDLS, CDR2 YYNGEE. CDR3 sequence reads: CASSPTGTTPYEQYF. The CDR3 DNA reads as TGTGCCAGCAGCCCAACCGGGACTACCCCCTACGAGCAGTACTTC. Full variable domain (outside the CDR3, taken from reference TRBV9 and TRBJ2-7): DSGVTQTPKHLITATGQRVTLRCSPRSGDLSVYWYQQSLDQGLQFLIQYYNGEERAKGNILERFSAQQFPDLHSELNLSSLELGDSALYFCASSPTGTTPYEQYFGPGTRLTVT.

A single count supports this clone. V usage is TRBV21-1 and J usage is TRBJ1-6. TRBV21-1 counts as a pseudogene. The CDR3 is 14 residues long. CDR3: CASSPGTANSPLHF. The CDR3 nucleotides read TGTGCCAGCTCCCCCGGGACGGCAAATTCACCCCTCCACTTT.

This clone showed up just once. J is TRBJ1-2 and V is TRBV6-5, with TRBD1 matching 7 bases. V shed 10 bases, J shed 8 bases, and the junction held 7 bases outside the gene matches. Germline values: CDR1 MNHEY, CDR2 SVGAGI. The CDR3 length is 11 residues. CDR3 DNA: TGTGCCACTACGAACAGGGGCGGCTACACCTTC. It specifies CATTNRGGYTF.

The chain employs TRBV19 and TRBJ2-7; D unclear. V lost 5 bases to trimming and J lost 3 bases, with 14 bases between them. Germline V CDR1 and CDR2: LNHDA, SQIVND (reference sequence). This CDR3 has 14 amino acids. CDR3 amino acids: CASSPAGAGYEQYF. CDR3 in DNA: TGTGCCAGTAGTCCGGCAGGTGCAGGCTACGAGCAGTACTTC.

V gene TRBV6-1 combines with J gene TRBJ2-5; possibly TRBD1 for D (6 bases). Deletions cut 7 bases from V and 5 bases from J, with 14 bases between. CDR1 is MNHNS and CDR2 is SASEGT in the germline V gene. This CDR3 spans 13 amino acids. This CDR3 is CASNEAGAETQYF. The CDR3 region has the DNA TGTGCCAGCAATGAGGCAGGGGCCGAGACCCAGTACTTC.

The J gene is TRBJ1-6, the V gene TRBV6-5; a possible D gene is TRBD1 (5 bases). V was trimmed by 2 bases and J by 9 bases, leaving 11 bases between them. CDR1 is MNHEY and CDR2 is SVGAGI in the germline V gene. This CDR3 comprises 14 residues. The CDR3 is CASSYTGSSSPLHF. The CDR3 DNA sequence: TGTGCCAGCAGTTACACAGGTTCAAGTTCACCCCTCCACTTT.

This chain links TRBV28 with TRBJ1-3, with 8 bases lining up with TRBD1. The ends lost 3 bases at V and 2 bases at J; junction bases unmatched: 6. Germline CDR1 is MDHEN and CDR2 is SYDVKM. The CDR3 contains 16 residues. CDR3 residues: CASSLAETGAGNTIYF. The CDR3 bases are TGTGCCAGCAGTTTGGCAGAGACAGGGGCTGGAAACACCATATATTTT. The complete variable domain, with remaining parts taken from reference TRBV28 and TRBJ1-3, reads DVKVTQSSRYLVKRTGEKVFLECVQDMDHENMFWYRQDPGLGLRLIYFSYDVKMKEKGDIPEGYSVSREKKERFSLILESASTNQTSMYLCASSLAETGAGNTIYFGEGSWLTVV.

The chain uses TRBV9 and TRBJ1-1; D is possibly TRBD1 (6 bases). Trimming cost V 0 bases and J 3 bases, with 12 bases left between them. Germline V gene lookup returns CDR1 SGDLS and CDR2 YYNGEE. This CDR3 is 15 amino acids long. This CDR3 reads CASSVVPGAYTEAFF. CDR3 bases: TGTGCCAGCAGCGTAGTCCCAGGGGCATACACTGAAGCTTTCTTT.

J is TRBJ2-7 and V is TRBV7-2, with D perhaps matching TRBD2 (5 bases). The ends were cut back, 5 bases at V and 1 base at J, with 12 bases in the middle. The CDR3 covers 14 residues. Germline V lookup: CDR1 SGHTA, CDR2 FQGNSA. The CDR3 spells CASSATPGSYEQYF. CDR3 nucleotide sequence: TGTGCCAGCAGCGCCACCCCGGGATCCTACGAGCAGTACTTC.